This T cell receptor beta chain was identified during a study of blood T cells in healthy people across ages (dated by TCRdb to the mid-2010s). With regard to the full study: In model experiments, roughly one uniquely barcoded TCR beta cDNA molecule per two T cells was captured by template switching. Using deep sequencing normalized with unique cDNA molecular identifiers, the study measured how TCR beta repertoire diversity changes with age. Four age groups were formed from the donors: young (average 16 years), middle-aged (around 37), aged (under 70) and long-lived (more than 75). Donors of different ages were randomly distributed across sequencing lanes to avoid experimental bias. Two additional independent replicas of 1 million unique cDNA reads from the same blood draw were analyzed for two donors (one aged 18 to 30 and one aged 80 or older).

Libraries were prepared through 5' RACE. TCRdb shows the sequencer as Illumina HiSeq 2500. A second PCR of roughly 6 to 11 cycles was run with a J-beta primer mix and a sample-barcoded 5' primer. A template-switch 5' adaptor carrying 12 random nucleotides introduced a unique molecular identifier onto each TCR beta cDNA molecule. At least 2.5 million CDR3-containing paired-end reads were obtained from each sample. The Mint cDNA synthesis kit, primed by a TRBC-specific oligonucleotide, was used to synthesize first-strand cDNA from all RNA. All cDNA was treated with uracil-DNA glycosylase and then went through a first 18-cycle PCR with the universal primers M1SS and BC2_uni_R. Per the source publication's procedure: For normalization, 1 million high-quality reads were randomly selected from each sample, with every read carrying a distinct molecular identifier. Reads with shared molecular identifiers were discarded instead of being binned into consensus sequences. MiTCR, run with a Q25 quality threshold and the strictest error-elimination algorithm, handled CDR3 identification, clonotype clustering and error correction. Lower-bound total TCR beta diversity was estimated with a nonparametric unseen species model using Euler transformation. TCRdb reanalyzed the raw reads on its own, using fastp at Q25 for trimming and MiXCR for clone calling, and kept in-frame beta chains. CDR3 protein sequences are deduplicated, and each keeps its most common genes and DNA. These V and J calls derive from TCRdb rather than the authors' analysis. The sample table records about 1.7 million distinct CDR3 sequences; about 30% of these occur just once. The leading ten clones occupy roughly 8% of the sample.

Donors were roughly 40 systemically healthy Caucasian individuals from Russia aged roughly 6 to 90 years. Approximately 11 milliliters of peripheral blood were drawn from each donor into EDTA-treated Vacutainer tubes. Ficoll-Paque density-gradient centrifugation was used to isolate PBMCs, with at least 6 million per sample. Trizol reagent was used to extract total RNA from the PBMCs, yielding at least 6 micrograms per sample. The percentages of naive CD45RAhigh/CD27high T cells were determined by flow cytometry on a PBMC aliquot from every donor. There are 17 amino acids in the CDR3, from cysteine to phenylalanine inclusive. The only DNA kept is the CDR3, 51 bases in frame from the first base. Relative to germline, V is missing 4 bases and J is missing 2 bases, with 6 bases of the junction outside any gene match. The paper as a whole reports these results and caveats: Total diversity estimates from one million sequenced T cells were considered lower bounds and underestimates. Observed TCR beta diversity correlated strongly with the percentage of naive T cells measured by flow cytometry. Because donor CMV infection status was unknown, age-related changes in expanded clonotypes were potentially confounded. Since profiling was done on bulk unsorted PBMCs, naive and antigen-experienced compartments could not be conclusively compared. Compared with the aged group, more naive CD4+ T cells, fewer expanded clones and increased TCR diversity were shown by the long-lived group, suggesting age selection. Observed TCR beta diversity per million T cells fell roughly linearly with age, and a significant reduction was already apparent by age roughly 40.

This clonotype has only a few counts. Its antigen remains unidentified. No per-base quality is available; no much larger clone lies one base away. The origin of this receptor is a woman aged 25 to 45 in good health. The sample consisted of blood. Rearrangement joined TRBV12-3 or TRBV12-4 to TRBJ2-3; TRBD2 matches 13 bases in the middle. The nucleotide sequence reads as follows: TGTGCCAGCAGTTCCCGACTAGCGGGAGGTCCCACAGATACGCAGTATTTT. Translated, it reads CASSSRLAGGPTDTQYF.